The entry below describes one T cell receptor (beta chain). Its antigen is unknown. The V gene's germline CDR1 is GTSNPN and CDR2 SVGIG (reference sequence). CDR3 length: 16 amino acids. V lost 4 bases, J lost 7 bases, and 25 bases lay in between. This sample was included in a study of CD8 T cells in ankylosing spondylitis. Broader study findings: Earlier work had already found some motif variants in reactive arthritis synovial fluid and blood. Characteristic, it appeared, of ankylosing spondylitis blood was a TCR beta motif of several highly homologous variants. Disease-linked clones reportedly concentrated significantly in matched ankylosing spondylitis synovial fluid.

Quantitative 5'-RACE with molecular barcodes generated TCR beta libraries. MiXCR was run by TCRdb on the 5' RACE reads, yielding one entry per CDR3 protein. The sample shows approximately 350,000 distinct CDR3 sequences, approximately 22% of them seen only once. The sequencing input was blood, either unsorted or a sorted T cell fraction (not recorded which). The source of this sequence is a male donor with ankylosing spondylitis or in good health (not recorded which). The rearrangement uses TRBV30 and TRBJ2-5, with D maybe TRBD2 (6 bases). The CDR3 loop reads CAWNLMEGPWEWTQYF. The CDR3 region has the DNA TGTGCCTGGAACCTAATGGAGGGGCCCTGGGAATGGACCCAGTACTTC. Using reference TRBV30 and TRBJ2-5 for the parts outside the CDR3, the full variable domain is SQTIHQWPATLVQPVGSPLSLECTVEGTSNPNLYWYRQAAGRGLQLLFYSVGIGQISSEVPQNLSASRPQDRQFILSSKKLLLSDSGFYLCAWNLMEGPWEWTQYFGPGTRLLVL.